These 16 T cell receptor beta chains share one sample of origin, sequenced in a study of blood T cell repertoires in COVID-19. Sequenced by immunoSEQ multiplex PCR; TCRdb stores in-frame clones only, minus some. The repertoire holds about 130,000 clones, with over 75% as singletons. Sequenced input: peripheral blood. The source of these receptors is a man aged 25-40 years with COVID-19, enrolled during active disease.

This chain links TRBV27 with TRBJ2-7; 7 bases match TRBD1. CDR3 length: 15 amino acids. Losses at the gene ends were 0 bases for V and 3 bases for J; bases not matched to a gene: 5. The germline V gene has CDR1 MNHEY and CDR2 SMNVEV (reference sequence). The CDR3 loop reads CASSLSGQGDYEQYF. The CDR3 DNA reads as TGTGCCAGCAGTTTATCGGGGCAGGGGGACTACGAGCAGTACTTC.

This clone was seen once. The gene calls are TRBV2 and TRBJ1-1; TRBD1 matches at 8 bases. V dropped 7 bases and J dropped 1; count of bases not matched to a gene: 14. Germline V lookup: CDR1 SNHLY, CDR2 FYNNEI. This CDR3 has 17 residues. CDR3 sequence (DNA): TGTGCCAGCATGAGGAACGTTAGACAGGGGTCGAACACTGAAGCTTTCTTT. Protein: CASMRNVRQGSNTEAFF.

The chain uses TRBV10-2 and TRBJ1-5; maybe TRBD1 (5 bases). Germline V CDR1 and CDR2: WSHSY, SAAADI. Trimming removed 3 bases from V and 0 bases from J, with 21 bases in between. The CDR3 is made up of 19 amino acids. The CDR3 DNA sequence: TGCGCCAGCAGTGAAGGTCTCGGCCGGACGGGGGATAGCAATCAGCCCCAGCATTTT. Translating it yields CASSEGLGRTGDSNQPQHF.

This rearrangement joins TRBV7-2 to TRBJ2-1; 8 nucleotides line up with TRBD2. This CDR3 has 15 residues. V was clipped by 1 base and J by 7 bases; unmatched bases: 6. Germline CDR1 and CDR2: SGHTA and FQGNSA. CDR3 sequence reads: CASSLVATSANEQFF. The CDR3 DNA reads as TGTGCCAGCAGCTTAGTTGCGACTAGCGCAAATGAGCAGTTCTTC.

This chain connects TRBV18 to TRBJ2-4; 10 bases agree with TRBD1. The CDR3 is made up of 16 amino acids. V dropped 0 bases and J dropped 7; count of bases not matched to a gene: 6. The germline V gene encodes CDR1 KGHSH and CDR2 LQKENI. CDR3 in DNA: TGTGCCAGCTCACCACCGACTGGGACAGGGGAGAACATTCAGTACTTC. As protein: CASSPPTGTGENIQYF.

This CDR3 reads CASSQRQGAGSPLHF. In DNA, the CDR3 is TGTGCCAGCAGCCAAAGACAGGGGGCAGGTTCACCCCTCCACTTT. The chain carries TRBV9 and TRBJ1-6; 10 bases fit TRBD1. CDR1 and CDR2 (germline): SGDLS, YYNGEE. V lost 4 bases to trimming and J lost 9 bases; unmatched junction nucleotides: 7. This CDR3 is built from 15 residues.

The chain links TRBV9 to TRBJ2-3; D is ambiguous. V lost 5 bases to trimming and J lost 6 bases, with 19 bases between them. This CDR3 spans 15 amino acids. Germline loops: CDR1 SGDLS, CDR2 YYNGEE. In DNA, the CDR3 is TGTGCCAGCAGTCCCGCGCCTTACCCCCCGGATACGCAGTATTTT. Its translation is CASSPAPYPPDTQYF.

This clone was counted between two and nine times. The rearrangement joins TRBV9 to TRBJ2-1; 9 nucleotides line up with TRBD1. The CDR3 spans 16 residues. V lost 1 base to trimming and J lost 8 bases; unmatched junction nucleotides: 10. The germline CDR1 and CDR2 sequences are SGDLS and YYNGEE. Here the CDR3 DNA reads TGTGCCAGCAGCGTAAGATTCGGACAGGGGAAAGATGAGCAGTTCTTC. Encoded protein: CASSVRFGQGKDEQFF.

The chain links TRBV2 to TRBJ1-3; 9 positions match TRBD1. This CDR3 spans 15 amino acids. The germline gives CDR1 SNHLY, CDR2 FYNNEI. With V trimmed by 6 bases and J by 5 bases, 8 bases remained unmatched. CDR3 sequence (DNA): TGTGCCAGCAGCGGCACCGGGACAGGGCGAAACACCATATATTTT. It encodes CASSGTGTGRNTIYF.

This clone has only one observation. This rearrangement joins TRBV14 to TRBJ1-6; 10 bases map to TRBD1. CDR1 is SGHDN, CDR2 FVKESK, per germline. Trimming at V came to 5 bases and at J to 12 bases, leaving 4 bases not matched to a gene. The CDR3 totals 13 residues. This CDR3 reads CASSSRDRGPLHF. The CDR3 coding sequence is TGTGCCAGCAGCTCCCGGGACAGGGGACCCCTCCACTTT.

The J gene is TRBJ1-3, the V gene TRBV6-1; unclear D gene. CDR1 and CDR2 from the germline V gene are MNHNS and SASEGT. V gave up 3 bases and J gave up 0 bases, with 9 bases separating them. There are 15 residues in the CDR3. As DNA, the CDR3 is TGTGCCAGCAGTGAGTTCGAGGGCTCTGGAAACACCATATATTTT. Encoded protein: CASSEFEGSGNTIYF.

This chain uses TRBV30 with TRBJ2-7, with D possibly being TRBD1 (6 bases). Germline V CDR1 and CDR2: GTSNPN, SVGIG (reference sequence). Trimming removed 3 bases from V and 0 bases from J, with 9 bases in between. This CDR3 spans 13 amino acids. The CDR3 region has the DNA TGTGCCTGGAGCCAGGGGCTCTCCTACGAGCAGTACTTC. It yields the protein CAWSQGLSYEQYF.

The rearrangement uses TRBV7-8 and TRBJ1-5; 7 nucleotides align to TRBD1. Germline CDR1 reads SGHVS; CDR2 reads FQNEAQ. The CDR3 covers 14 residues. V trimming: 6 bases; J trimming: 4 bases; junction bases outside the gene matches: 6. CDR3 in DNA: TGTGCCAGCAGTCAACCAGGGGGTAATCAGCCCCAGCATTTT. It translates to CASSQPGGNQPQHF.

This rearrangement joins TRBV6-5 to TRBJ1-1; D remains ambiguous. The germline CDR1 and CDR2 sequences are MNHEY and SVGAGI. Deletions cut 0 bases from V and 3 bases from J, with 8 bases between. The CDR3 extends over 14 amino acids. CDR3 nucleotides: TGTGCCAGCAGTTACTCCAACGCGTACACTGAAGCTTTCTTT. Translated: CASSYSNAYTEAFF.

CDR3 sequence: CASSQAAGRYQETQYF. The CDR3 nucleotides read TGCGCCAGCAGCCAAGCGGCAGGGAGGTACCAAGAGACCCAGTACTTC. J is TRBJ2-5 and V is TRBV4-1, with a possible D match to TRBD2 (6 bases). The germline V gene has CDR1 MGHRA and CDR2 YSYEKL. V was pared by 1 base and J by 0 bases, with 12 bases between. The CDR3 sequence is 16 residues long.

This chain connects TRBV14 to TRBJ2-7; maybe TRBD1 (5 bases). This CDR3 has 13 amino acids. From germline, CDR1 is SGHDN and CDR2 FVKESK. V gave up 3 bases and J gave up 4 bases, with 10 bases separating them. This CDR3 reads CASSHPGPYEQYF. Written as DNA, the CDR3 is TGTGCCAGCAGCCATCCAGGGCCGTACGAGCAGTACTTC.